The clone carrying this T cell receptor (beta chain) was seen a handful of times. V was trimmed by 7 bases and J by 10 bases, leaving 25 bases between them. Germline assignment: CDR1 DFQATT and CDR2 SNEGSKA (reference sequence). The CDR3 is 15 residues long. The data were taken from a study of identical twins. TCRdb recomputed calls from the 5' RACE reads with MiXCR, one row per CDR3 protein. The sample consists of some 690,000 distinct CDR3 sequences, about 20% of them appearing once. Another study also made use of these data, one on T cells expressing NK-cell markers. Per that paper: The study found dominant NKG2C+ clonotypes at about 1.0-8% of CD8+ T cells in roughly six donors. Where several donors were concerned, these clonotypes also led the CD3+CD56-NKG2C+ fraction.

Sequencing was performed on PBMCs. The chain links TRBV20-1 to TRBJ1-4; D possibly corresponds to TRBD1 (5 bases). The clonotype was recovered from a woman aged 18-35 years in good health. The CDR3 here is CSVSGGTEVVGKLFF. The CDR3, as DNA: TGCAGTGTTTCCGGGGGAACTGAGGTTGTGGGAAAACTGTTTTTT.